Listed here is a single T cell receptor beta chain. This clone showed up just a few times. Its recognized antigen is unknown. Qualities for individual bases were not recorded, and no much larger clone is one base off. Its CDR3 holds 12 amino acids, cysteine through phenylalanine. The sequence is cut down to CDR3 DNA, 36 bases in frame from base 1. Cut back by 2 bases and 8 bases, the V and J ends lie 10 bases apart. CDR1 and CDR2, looked up from the germline V gene, are SGHRS and YFSETQ. All of the isolated RNA was reverse transcribed with the High Capacity cDNA Reverse Transcription Kit, so expressed TCRB transcripts were sequenced. Deep immunoSEQ sequencing was performed on naive, central memory and regulatory T cell samples, with an average of about 3.6 million total reads per sample. Sorted cells were lysed in RLT buffer, and RNA was extracted using DNase-treated RNeasy Micro or Mini kits according to cell number. To prevent cross-contamination, each cell subset was processed individually, whereas patient and healthy donor samples were processed jointly. Using the immunoSEQ multiplex PCR, TCRB sequences were amplified from cDNA into 87-bp fragments spanning the CDR3 region. The amplicons were sequenced using the Illumina HiSeq platform. The published analysis was carried out like this. Synthetic template baselines were used to correct PCR bias computationally, reads within Hamming distance 2 were collapsed, and singletons that could not be merged were discarded. Reads were aligned against IMGT so that V, D and J genes, CDR3 length and insertions or deletions at six rearrangement sites could be assigned. Clonotype counts were normalized to sorted cell number within each subset before computing true diversity and Gini coefficients with the tcR R package. Repertoire sharing was quantified using the overlap coefficient calculated on TCRB nucleotide sequences. As a proxy for the pre-selection repertoire, out-of-frame TCRB sequences from naive cells were analyzed. As stored in TCRdb, this immuneACCESS dataset retains in-frame rearrangements with V and J assigned. A fraction of the clones does not appear; measured against another copy, unresolved V genes explain less than half of the discrepancy, and the remainder lacks a known reason. V and J calls and clone size are those listed in that table; D and trimming were worked out from the DNA. The sample table holds hundreds of thousands of clones, of which roughly a tenth were seen once. The ten biggest clones cover more than 0.015% of the sample.

The sample is drawn from a study of beta chain features in type 1 diabetes (dated by TCRdb to the late 2010s). Study-level background: Mean age, gender distribution, total cell number and subset yield were not different between patients and healthy donors. A total of some 100,000,000 sorted cells were examined across all samples, and a strong correlation was observed between cell number per subset and RNA yield. The study compared TCRB repertoires of sorted circulating CD4+ T cell subsets between recently diagnosed type 1 diabetes patients and matched healthy donors. Whereas all 30 or so donors provided naive and central memory subsets, regulatory and stem cell-like memory subsets were isolated from just 8 patients and about 8 healthy donors.

The investigation overall reported the following: Because small numbers of individuals were included in the HLA sub-analyses, any influence of HLA type on TCRB rearrangement was left unresolved. Fewer insertions and more nucleotide deletions at VDJ recombination sites were observed in patients with type 1 diabetes, implying thymic rearrangement abnormalities. Because cDNA was sequenced instead of genomic DNA, highly expressing activated cells could be over-represented, though the groups showed no difference in activation or CD3 levels. Naive, central memory and regulatory TCRB repertoires appeared to be more alike among patients than among healthy donors. A moderate but significant shortening of TCRB CDR3 length was observed in type 1 diabetes patients in all four CD4+ subsets. Shorter templates might have been favored by PCR, but patient and control samples were amplified and corrected together, so both groups would have been affected equally by any skew.

A single peripheral blood draw of approximately 110 mL on average was collected from each donor into heparinised tubes. A BD FACSAria II and a panel including CD45RO, CCR7, CD25, CD127, CD95 and CD27 were used to sort naive, central memory, regulatory and stem cell-like memory CD4+ T cells. All sorted populations exceeded 95% purity. Right away, PBMCs were isolated by Lymphoprep density gradient centrifugation and were stained directly, with no culture step. Samples were stained and sorted in pairs, with one healthy donor and one patient per experiment, so that batch effects were minimized. Sequencing used naive CD4+ T cells from blood. The cell subset or site tag for this specimen amounts to: true naive CD4+ T cells. This clonotype originated in a man in his thirties or forties with type 1 diabetes. The chain links TRBV5-1 with TRBJ1-2, with the identity of the D gene unclear. Here is the DNA: TGCGCCAGCAGCTTTTCCCAGGAAGGCTACACCTTC. This codes for CASSFSQEGYTF.